One sample yielded the 16 T cell receptor beta chains listed below, sequenced in a study of spatial heterogeneity in lung cancer. Via MiXCR, TCRdb re-called the 5' RACE reads, giving one row per CDR3 protein. Of about 92,000 distinct CDR3 sequences detected, about an eighth appear once; the ten largest clones hold roughly 41%. The time point was: sample taken at primary tumor resection. Material: PBMCs, obtained at surgery. Receptors originate from a male donor with early-stage non-small cell lung cancer.

The chain links TRBV4-3 to TRBJ1-1; D is undetermined. Germline V lookup: CDR1 LGHNA, CDR2 YSLEER. V was trimmed by 2 bases and J by 6 bases, leaving 13 bases between them. CDR3 size: 14 residues. The CDR3 here is CASSQFGRLSEAFF. CDR3 DNA sequence: TGCGCCAGCAGCCAATTTGGCCGGTTATCTGAAGCTTTCTTT.

In its sample, this clonotype was seen a few times. The genes are TRBV7-9 and TRBJ2-7; 13 bases fit TRBD2. Losses at the gene ends were 3 bases for V and 2 bases for J; bases not matched to a gene: 4. The CDR3 runs to 16 residues. Germline V lookup: CDR1 SEHNR, CDR2 FQNEAQ (reference sequence). This CDR3 is CASSLGLAGSTYEQYF. DNA for the CDR3: TGTGCCAGCAGCTTGGGACTAGCGGGGTCTACCTACGAGCAGTACTTC.

This clonotype has ten or more counts. This chain links TRBV29-1 with TRBJ2-7, with D maybe TRBD1 (6 bases). CDR1 and CDR2 from the germline V gene are SQVTM and ANQGSEA. V lost 7 bases, J lost 5 bases, and 18 bases lay in between. The CDR3 runs 13 residues. The CDR3 bases are TGCAGCGCTGTAACAGGGATAGTCGACGAGCAGTACTTC. Its translation is CSAVTGIVDEQYF.

This clonotype was found once. A read error is possible here, since a much larger clone lies one base away. V gene TRBV5-6 combines with J gene TRBJ1-5; perhaps TRBD1 as D (6 bases). CDR3 length: 13 residues. V was pared by 0 bases and J by 6 bases, with 7 bases between. The V gene's germline CDR1 is SGHDT and CDR2 YYEEEE. CDR3: CASSLGGLQPQHF. DNA of the CDR3: TGTGCCAGCAGCTTGGGGGGGCTTCAGCCCCAGCATTTT.

This clonotype was seen at least ten times. J is TRBJ2-7 and V is TRBV4-3, with D unresolved. The V gene's germline CDR1 is LGHNA and CDR2 YSLEER. CDR3 length: 12 amino acids. Trimming removed 0 bases from V and 7 bases from J, with 7 bases in between. The CDR3 here is CASSQDTREQYF. The CDR3 DNA sequence: TGCGCCAGCAGCCAAGACACCAGGGAGCAGTACTTC.

Comments on this clonotype: This may arise from a read error, as a much more abundant clone is one base away. V gene TRBV29-1 combines with J gene TRBJ2-3, with D tentatively TRBD2 (5 bases). In germline, CDR1 is SQVTM, CDR2 ANQGSEA. The CDR3 covers 15 residues. The V end lost 5 bases, the J end lost 3 bases, and 18 bases lay between the germline ends. This chain's CDR3 is CSVKFPPGVTDTQYF. The CDR3 bases are TGCAGCGTTAAATTCCCTCCCGGGGTTACAGATACGCAGTATTTT.

This clonotype has more than one count but fewer than ten. This chain joins TRBV6-4 and TRBJ2-2, with 7 bases identical to TRBD1. The V gene end was trimmed by 6 bases and the J gene end by 3 bases; junction bases not matched to a gene: 4. Germline-derived CDR1 and CDR2 are MRHNA and SNTAGT. This CDR3 region has 14 residues. In DNA form, the CDR3 reads TGTGCCAGCAGAAGGGACAGATACACCGGGGAGCTGTTTTTT. It is translated as CASRRDRYTGELFF.

V is TRBV6-2 or TRBV6-3 and J is TRBJ2-7, with D perhaps being TRBD1 or TRBD2 (5 bases each). Deletions cut 6 bases from V and 3 bases from J, with 12 bases between. This CDR3 comprises 13 residues. In germline, CDR1 is MNHEY, CDR2 SVGEGT. CDR3 sequence: CASSSGTVYEQYF. Written as DNA, the CDR3 is TGTGCCAGCAGCTCCGGGACCGTCTACGAGCAGTACTTC.

This clonotype was counted a few times. The chain uses TRBV12-3 or TRBV12-4 and TRBJ1-3; tentative D call: TRBD1 (5 bases). V lost 8 bases and J lost 1, with 12 bases in between. This CDR3 comprises 14 residues. The CDR3 here is CASLRQGSGNTIYF. CDR3 nucleotides: TGTGCCAGCCTTAGGCAGGGATCTGGAAACACCATATATTTT.

This clonotype was seen ten or more times. This chain connects TRBV5-1 to TRBJ2-2, with TRBD2 matching over 11 bases. Germline V gives CDR1 SGHRS, CDR2 YFSETQ. The CDR3 sequence is 16 residues long. After removal of 1 base from V and 4 bases from J, the junction contained 3 bases not matched to a gene. CDR3 nucleotides: TGCGCCAGCAGCTTGACTAGCGGGAGAAGCACCGGGGAGCTGTTTTTT. Translated, it gives CASSLTSGRSTGELFF.

This clonotype showed up just a few times. This chain connects TRBV4-3 to TRBJ1-5, with D unresolved. The CDR3 is made up of 15 amino acids. V lost 0 bases and J lost 1, with 7 bases in between. The germline CDR1 and CDR2 sequences are LGHNA and YSLEER. CDR3 residues: CASSQDLYSNQPQHF. In nucleotides, the CDR3 is TGCGCCAGCAGCCAAGATCTGTACAGCAATCAGCCCCAGCATTTT.

This clonotype was seen more than once but under ten times. The chain couples TRBV13 to TRBJ2-5, with D possibly matching TRBD1 (5 bases). The CDR3 runs to 13 residues. The germline V gene encodes CDR1 PRHDT and CDR2 FYEKMQ (reference sequence). V lost 8 bases to trimming and J lost 4 bases, with 14 bases between them. The DNA for the CDR3 is TGTGCCAGCCAGTCCAGGGTACGAGAGACCCAGTACTTC. This sequence encodes CASQSRVRETQYF. Full variable domain (missing parts from reference TRBV13 and TRBJ2-5): AAGVIQSPRHLIKEKRETATLKCYPIPRHDTVYWYQQGPGQDPQFLISFYEKMQSDKGSIPDRFSAQQFSDYHSELNMSSLELGDSALYFCASQSRVRETQYFGPGTRLLVL.

The gene calls are TRBV14 and TRBJ2-1, with D unresolved. This CDR3 has 17 amino acids. The V and J ends lost 0 bases and 0 bases respectively, with 12 bases between them. Germline assignment: CDR1 SGHDN and CDR2 FVKESK. The CDR3 sequence: CASSQEGAWNSYNEQFF. CDR3 nucleotides: TGTGCCAGCAGCCAAGAAGGCGCGTGGAACTCCTACAATGAGCAGTTCTTC.

Only a few counts were recorded for this clonotype. The CDR3 nucleotides read TGTGCCAGCAGCCAAGATCTCAGGGACACTAAGCAGTTCTTC. This codes for CASSQDLRDTKQFF. The rearrangement joins TRBV4-2 to TRBJ2-1; possible D gene TRBD1, 6 bases. The V gene lost 0 bases and the J gene lost 11 bases, with 14 bases spanning the gap. Germline V gene sequence: CDR1 LGHNA, CDR2 YNFKEQ. The CDR3 spans 14 residues.

This chain links TRBV5-4 with TRBJ2-7; 9 nucleotides align to TRBD2. The CDR3 consists of 16 residues. Germline V lookup: CDR1 SGHNT, CDR2 YYREEE (reference sequence). J lost 0 bases, V lost 1 base, and 5 bases had no gene match. CDR3 residues: CASSLSLAGISYEQYF. The CDR3 DNA reads as TGTGCCAGCAGCTTGTCCCTAGCGGGAATCTCCTACGAGCAGTACTTC.

The rearrangement joins TRBV28 to TRBJ2-1; 9 nucleotides line up with TRBD1. Germline V lookup: CDR1 MDHEN, CDR2 SYDVKM. This CDR3 spans 14 amino acids. Germline trimming cut 10 bases from V and 5 bases from J; bases unmatched to any gene: 9. The CDR3 coding sequence is TGTGCCACCTCCGGGACAGGGCACAACAATGAGCAGTTCTTC. It codes for CATSGTGHNNEQFF.